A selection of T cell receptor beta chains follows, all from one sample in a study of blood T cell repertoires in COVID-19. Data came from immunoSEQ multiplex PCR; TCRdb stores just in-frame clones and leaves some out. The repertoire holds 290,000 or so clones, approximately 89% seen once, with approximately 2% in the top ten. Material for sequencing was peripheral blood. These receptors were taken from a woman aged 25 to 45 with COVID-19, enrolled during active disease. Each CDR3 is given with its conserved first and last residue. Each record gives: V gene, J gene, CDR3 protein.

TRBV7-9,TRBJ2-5,CASSLEVGPQETQYF
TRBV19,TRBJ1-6,CASSMGQGSSPLHF
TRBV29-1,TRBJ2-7,CSVAGGVNDREQYF
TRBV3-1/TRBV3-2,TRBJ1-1,CASSLFLVGTEAFF
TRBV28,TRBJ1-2,CAIDPKAGEGSGYTF
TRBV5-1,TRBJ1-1,CASSLAQVPAEAFF
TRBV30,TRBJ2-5,CAWSPGLAGPSETQYF
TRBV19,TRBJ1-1,CASLISRDSTSEAFF
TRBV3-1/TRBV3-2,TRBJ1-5,CASSQDGRAPQPQHF
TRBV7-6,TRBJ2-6,CASSPFGAVGANVLTF
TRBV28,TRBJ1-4,CASSRDRATEKLFF
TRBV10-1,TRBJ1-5,CASSESGSRGQGNQPQHF
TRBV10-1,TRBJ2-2,CASSESRQLPGELFF
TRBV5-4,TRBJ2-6,CASSSRESGANVLTF
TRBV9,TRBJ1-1,CASSVQSGTVNTEAFF
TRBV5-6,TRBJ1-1,CASSFGRLTEAFF
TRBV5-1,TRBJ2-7,CASRSGPGQGIPSSYEQYF
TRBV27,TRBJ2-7,CASKDTRTGGEQYF
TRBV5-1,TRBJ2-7,CASSWTGTGTTEQYF
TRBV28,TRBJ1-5,CASSLAATLYDQPQHF
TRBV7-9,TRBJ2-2,CASSGPPGHSNTGELFF
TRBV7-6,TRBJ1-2,CASSLGHGYTF
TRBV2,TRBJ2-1,CASSAGTSVYNEQFF
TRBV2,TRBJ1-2,CASSESGGVNYGYTF
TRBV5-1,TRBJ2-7,CASSWTGTGEGQYF
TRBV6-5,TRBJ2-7,CATSTGPHEQYF
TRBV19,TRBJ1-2,CASRDRGRGANYGYTF
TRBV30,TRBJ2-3,CAWSGTSPDTQYF
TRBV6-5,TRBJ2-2,CASRLGNTGELFF
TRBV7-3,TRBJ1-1,CASRRDRDRTEAFF
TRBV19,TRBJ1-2,CASSPDRGRGGYTF
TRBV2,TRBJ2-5,CASSGQQQETQYF
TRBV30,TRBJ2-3,CAWRDGAGGGTDTQYF
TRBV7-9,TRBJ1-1,CASSPPTGGSPEAFF
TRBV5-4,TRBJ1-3,CASSLGGTAASGNTIYF
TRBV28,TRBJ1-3,CASTKAGNTIYF
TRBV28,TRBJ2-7,CASSFSRPYEQYF
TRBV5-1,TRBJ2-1,CASSLVAGVDNEQFF
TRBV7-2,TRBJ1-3,CASSLEGTGRFNTIYF
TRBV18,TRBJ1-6,CASSPPGSSYNSPLHF